The 32 T cell receptor beta chains listed next were all sequenced from one sample in a study of cytomegalovirus exposure and HLA in healthy donors. Primers for the PCR totalled 60 Vbeta and 13 Jbeta. The method was immunoSEQ multiplex PCR; TCRdb's version includes in-frame clones alone and lacks a portion of them. The sample lists some 120,000 clones, roughly four fifths occurring once. The sample comprised PBMCs. These receptors were taken from a woman aged 45 to 65 in good health and CMV-seropositive.

Of note for this clone: The sample has other DNA sequences that encode this CDR3 too. The rearrangement uses TRBV7-2 and TRBJ1-5, with 8 bases that match TRBD1. There are 14 residues in the CDR3. The germline CDR1 and CDR2 sequences are SGHTA and FQGNSA. V was pared by 4 bases and J by 7 bases, with 6 bases of the junction left unmatched. As DNA, the CDR3 is TGTGCCAGCAGCTCTCAGGGGGCAGGGCAGCCCCAGCATTTT. This codes for CASSSQGAGQPQHF.

The J gene is TRBJ2-3, the V gene TRBV5-6; D uncertain. From germline, CDR1 is SGHDT and CDR2 YYEEEE. The length of the CDR3 is 12 residues. The V and J ends lost 1 base and 5 bases respectively, with 5 bases between them. The CDR3 region is CASSLLEDTQYF. The CDR3 region has the DNA TGTGCCAGCAGCTTGTTAGAAGATACGCAGTATTTT.

The CDR3 is CASRGLRLNTGELFF. The CDR3 bases are TGTGCCAGCAGGGGGCTCAGATTGAACACCGGGGAGCTGTTTTTT. The rearrangement links TRBV11-2 to TRBJ2-2, with D tentatively TRBD1 (5 bases). Germline CDR1 reads SGHAT; CDR2 reads FQNNGV. CDR3 length: 15 residues. Deletions cut 6 bases from V and 1 base from J, with 12 bases between.

The J gene is TRBJ1-2, the V gene TRBV19; weak D call: TRBD1 (6 bases). The CDR3 totals 16 residues. V lost 1 base, J lost 4 bases, and 16 bases lay in between. Germline loops: CDR1 LNHDA, CDR2 SQIVND (reference sequence). In DNA, the CDR3 is TGTGCCAGTAGTATAGGGTTCGGGGACAACCTCTATGGCTACACCTTC. Amino acid sequence: CASSIGFGDNLYGYTF.

This chain uses TRBV2 with TRBJ1-5, with no clear D. The CDR3 extends over 15 amino acids. Trimming left V 4 bases short and J 3 bases short, with 13 bases between. Germline V gene lookup returns CDR1 SNHLY and CDR2 FYNNEI. The CDR3 DNA reads as TGTGCCAGCAGTGTATTGGCAGGCAACAATCAGCCCCAGCATTTT. It encodes CASSVLAGNNQPQHF.

V usage is TRBV29-1 and J usage is TRBJ2-1, with TRBD1 matching over 8 bases. Trimming took 7 bases from V and 10 from J; bases not matched to a gene: 12. CDR1 SQVTM and CDR2 ANQGSEA come from the germline V gene. This CDR3 comprises 13 residues. CDR3 DNA sequence: TGCAGCGCCCTACCCGCAGGGGGCCGAGAGCAGTTCTTC. Encoded protein: CSALPAGGREQFF.

The rearrangement links TRBV27 to TRBJ1-2, with unresolved D. Germline V lookup: CDR1 MNHEY, CDR2 SMNVEV (reference sequence). This CDR3 is built from 13 residues. Trimming stripped 5 bases from V and 8 bases from J, with 15 bases between. The CDR3: CASSPIEGPGYTF. The CDR3 DNA is TGTGCCAGCAGTCCCATTGAGGGCCCAGGCTACACCTTC.

This sequence joins TRBV19 and TRBJ1-2; D unclear. Germline V gene lookup returns CDR1 LNHDA and CDR2 SQIVND (reference sequence). The CDR3 is 16 amino acids. Trimming removed 9 bases from V and 6 bases from J, with 26 bases in between. The CDR3 bases are TGTGCCAGCACACCATTCTTGCGAACGGGAGTAGATGGCTACACCTTC. It is translated as CASTPFLRTGVDGYTF. The full variable domain, with the rest looked up from reference TRBV19 and TRBJ1-2, is DGGITQSPKYLFRKEGQNVTLSCEQNLNHDAMYWYRQDPGQGLRLIYYSQIVNDFQKGDIAEGYSVSREKKESFPLTVTSAQKNPTAFYLCASTPFLRTGVDGYTFGSGTRLTVV.

This chain connects TRBV2 to TRBJ2-5, with D maybe TRBD1 (6 bases). In germline, CDR1 is SNHLY, CDR2 FYNNEI. V lost 7 bases and J 5 bases, leaving 14 bases between the germline ends. The CDR3 is 13 residues long. The CDR3 DNA sequence: TGTGCCAGCAATCCACAGGGAGCGGAGACCCAGTACTTC. Protein sequence: CASNPQGAETQYF.

The chain has TRBV5-1 and TRBJ1-3, with D possibly TRBD1 on 5 matching bases. The germline V and J ends were trimmed by 4 bases and 4 bases, with 6 bases remaining between them. Germline-derived CDR1 and CDR2 are SGHRS and YFSETQ. The CDR3 is made up of 12 amino acids. CDR3 in DNA: TGCGCCAGCAGCACAGGAGGAAACACCATATATTTT. Protein: CASSTGGNTIYF.

CDR3 coding DNA: TGTGCCAGCAGTTTACAGCTACAGCTCACAGATACGCAGTATTTT. Protein: CASSLQLQLTDTQYF. This chain uses TRBV28 with TRBJ2-3; unclear D gene. The germline CDR1 and CDR2 sequences are MDHEN and SYDVKM. The CDR3 has 15 residues. Trimming removed 2 bases at V and 2 bases at J, with 11 bases between. The variable domain in full, completed from reference TRBV28 and TRBJ2-3, reads DVKVTQSSRYLVKRTGEKVFLECVQDMDHENMFWYRQDPGLGLRLIYFSYDVKMKEKGDIPEGYSVSREKKERFSLILESASTNQTSMYLCASSLQLQLTDTQYFGPGTRLTVL.

The V and J genes are TRBV7-6 and TRBJ2-3, with 10 bases lining up with TRBD2. CDR3 length equals 14 residues. V dropped 4 bases and J dropped 6; count of bases not matched to a gene: 4. From germline, CDR1 is SGHVS and CDR2 FNYEAQ. CDR3 sequence (DNA): TGTGCCAGCAGCTCAGCGGGGGGGTTGGATACGCAGTATTTT. It encodes CASSSAGGLDTQYF.

This clone was detected a few times. The V and J genes are TRBV4-1 and TRBJ1-6; D remains ambiguous. This CDR3 contains 17 residues. Trimming stripped 4 bases from V and 0 bases from J, with 13 bases between. Germline V lookup: CDR1 MGHRA, CDR2 YSYEKL. The CDR3 loop is CASSPTITSSYNSPLHF. The DNA for the CDR3 is TGCGCCAGCAGCCCGACAATCACGAGCTCCTATAATTCACCCCTCCACTTT.

The table lists this clone with a few counts. This chain links TRBV5-5 with TRBJ2-2, with TRBD2 matching over 10 bases. This CDR3 region has 16 residues. V trimming: 4 bases; J trimming: 1 base; junction bases outside the gene matches: 4. The germline CDR1 and CDR2 sequences are SGHKS and YYEKEE (reference sequence). CDR3 DNA sequence: TGTGCCAGCAGCATACTAGCGGGGAGGAACACCGGGGAGCTGTTTTTT. Residues: CASSILAGRNTGELFF.

The chain carries TRBV7-2 and TRBJ2-2, with D perhaps TRBD2 (6 bases). The germline V gene encodes CDR1 SGHTA and CDR2 FQGNSA. There are 15 residues in the CDR3. Trimming pared 6 bases from V and 4 bases from J, leaving 15 bases between. Here the CDR3 reads CASSQRLGGTGELFF. The DNA for the CDR3 is TGTGCCAGCAGTCAAAGACTGGGGGGCACCGGGGAGCTGTTTTTT.

The rearrangement uses TRBV7-2 and TRBJ2-5, with 9 positions matching TRBD2. The J call may be incorrect, as the DNA end agrees better with TRBJ2-7. Germline V CDR1 and CDR2: SGHTA, FQGNSA. CDR3 size: 16 residues. CDR3 in DNA: TGTGCCAGCAGCTCAAGGGTAGCGGGGGATAGGTACGAGCAGTACTTC. Its protein product is CASSSRVAGDRYEQYF.

V usage is TRBV7-9 and J usage is TRBJ2-1, with D possibly TRBD2 on 6 matching bases. CDR3 length equals 12 residues. Germline V lookup: CDR1 SEHNR, CDR2 FQNEAQ (reference sequence). V gave up 6 bases and J gave up 10 bases, with 13 bases separating them. In DNA form, the CDR3 reads TGTGCCAGCAGTTCCCTAGCGTCAGAGCAGTTCTTC. Its protein product is CASSSLASEQFF.

The rearrangement links TRBV2 to TRBJ2-7; 7 nucleotides line up with TRBD1. Per the germline V gene, CDR1 is SNHLY and CDR2 is FYNNEI. The CDR3 contains 14 residues. Losses at the gene ends were 4 bases for V and 6 bases for J; bases not matched to a gene: 9. CDR3 in amino acids: CASSAAGGYGEQYF. The CDR3 DNA follows: TGTGCCAGCAGTGCGGCAGGGGGATATGGCGAGCAGTACTTC.

The chain's CDR3 is CASSEPNRGKYF. CDR3 coding DNA: TGCGCCAGCAGTGAGCCCAACAGGGGGAAGTACTTC. V usage is TRBV10-2 and J usage is TRBJ2-7, with TRBD1 identical over 8 bases. The V gene end was trimmed by 2 bases and the J gene end by 11 bases; junction bases not matched to a gene: 5. Germline CDR1 is WSHSY and CDR2 is SAAADI. The length of the CDR3 is 12 residues.

With regard to this clone: The same CDR3 arises from other DNA sequences in this sample as well. The chain is built from TRBV6-5 and TRBJ1-1, with D unclear. Germline V lookup: CDR1 MNHEY, CDR2 SVGAGI. This CDR3 is 13 amino acids long. The V and J ends lost 0 bases and 1 base respectively, with 3 bases between them. The CDR3 coding sequence is TGTGCCAGCAGTTACTCGAGGAACACTGAAGCTTTCTTT. Its protein product is CASSYSRNTEAFF.

The V and J genes are TRBV6-5 and TRBJ2-7, with 7 bases aligning to TRBD1. V was pared by 6 bases and J by 6 bases, with 8 bases of the junction left unmatched. From germline, CDR1 is MNHEY and CDR2 SVGAGI. This CDR3 region has 13 residues. For the CDR3, the DNA is TGTGCCAGCAGAAAACCCACAGGGGTCGAGCAGTACTTC. As protein: CASRKPTGVEQYF.

This chain links TRBV14 with TRBJ2-7; a weak D match, TRBD1 (6 bases). Looked up from germline, CDR1 is SGHDN and CDR2 is FVKESK. The CDR3 runs 15 residues. V gave up 5 bases and J gave up 3 bases, with 17 bases separating them. CDR3 coding DNA: TGTGCCAGCAGCAACAGGGACACCGTAAACTACGAGCAGTACTTC. This codes for CASSNRDTVNYEQYF.

In its sample, this clone was seen a few times. V usage is TRBV7-3 and J usage is TRBJ1-1, with a tentative D call TRBD1 (6 bases). CDR3 length: 13 amino acids. Trimming left V 6 bases short and J 2 bases short, with 10 bases between. The germline CDR1 and CDR2 sequences are SGHTA and FQGTGA. CDR3 bases: TGTGCCAGCAGTGTACAGGGAAACACTGAAGCTTTCTTT. It encodes CASSVQGNTEAFF.

This clone was seen a handful of times. The rearrangement uses TRBV2 and TRBJ1-2, with 9 nucleotides matching TRBD1. The CDR3 length is 13 residues. Germline trimming cut 6 bases from V and 6 bases from J; bases unmatched to any gene: 5. Germline V CDR1 and CDR2: SNHLY, FYNNEI. The CDR3: CASRGTGGNGYTF. CDR3 sequence (DNA): TGTGCCAGCAGGGGCACAGGGGGCAATGGCTACACCTTC.

The V call is TRBV7-9, the J call TRBJ2-3; 12 positions match TRBD2. The CDR3 runs 19 residues. CDR1 and CDR2 from the germline V gene are SEHNR and FQNEAQ (reference sequence). V lost 5 bases, J lost 1 base, and 13 bases stayed unmatched. CDR3 coding DNA: TGTGCCAGCAGCCGACATATCAGGACTAGCGGGGACGGCACAGATACGCAGTATTTT. This encodes CASSRHIRTSGDGTDTQYF.

There are a few counts of this clone. V is TRBV6-4 and J is TRBJ2-5, with D uncertain. The germline V gene encodes CDR1 MRHNA and CDR2 SNTAGT. The ends were cut back, 3 bases at V and 0 bases at J, with 5 bases in the middle. CDR3 length equals 13 residues. The DNA for the CDR3 is TGTGCCAGCAGTGAGTCGGACCAAGAGACCCAGTACTTC. It encodes CASSESDQETQYF.

This chain connects TRBV5-6 to TRBJ1-2; 10 positions match TRBD1. The CDR3 is 16 residues long. Germline lookup yields CDR1 SGHDT and CDR2 YYEEEE. After removal of 0 bases from V and 6 bases from J, the junction contained 8 bases not matched to a gene. DNA of the CDR3: TGTGCCAGCAGCTTGGGGGGACAGGGGATAAGGAATGGCTACACCTTC. This translates into CASSLGGQGIRNGYTF.

This clone was observed once. This chain uses TRBV27 with TRBJ1-6; TRBD1 matches 9 bases. Germline lookup yields CDR1 MNHEY and CDR2 SMNVEV (reference sequence). The CDR3 runs 15 residues. Trimming took 7 bases from V and 10 from J; bases not matched to a gene: 11. CDR3 nucleotide sequence: TGTGCCAGCAATATCGGGACAGGGTTGGGCTCACCCCTCCACTTT. This encodes CASNIGTGLGSPLHF.

This chain joins TRBV29-1 and TRBJ1-1; 9 bases match TRBD1. The CDR3 extends over 13 amino acids. Per germline, CDR1 SQVTM and CDR2 ANQGSEA. V was clipped by 5 bases and J by 2 bases; unmatched bases: 3. The CDR3 is CSVWGQGNTEAFF. Written as DNA, the CDR3 is TGCAGCGTTTGGGGACAGGGAAACACTGAAGCTTTCTTT.

There are a few counts of this clone. J is TRBJ1-4 and V is TRBV5-5, with TRBD1 as a possible D gene (5 bases). V was shortened by 1 base and J by 10 bases, with 17 bases between the two germline ends. Germline loops: CDR1 SGHKS, CDR2 YYEKEE (reference sequence). This CDR3 spans 15 amino acids. The CDR3 nucleotides are TGTGCCAGCAGCTTGTCTAGGAACGATAGGGGAAAACTGTTTTTT. Its protein is CASSLSRNDRGKLFF.

The chain uses TRBV28 and TRBJ1-2; D is ambiguous. Germline V gene lookup returns CDR1 MDHEN and CDR2 SYDVKM. CDR3 length equals 14 residues. V lost 10 bases and J lost 3, with 18 bases in between. CDR3: CATHPRGKDYGYTF. In DNA, the CDR3 is TGTGCCACGCATCCACGCGGAAAAGACTATGGCTACACCTTC.

This clone was seen a few times. The chain uses TRBV9 and TRBJ1-4; possibly TRBD1 for D (5 bases). Trimming removed 0 bases at V and 4 bases at J, with 10 bases between. Germline-derived CDR1 and CDR2 are SGDLS and YYNGEE. The CDR3 contains 15 residues. The CDR3 nucleotides read TGTGCCAGCAGCGTAGGGGGGAGGGTTAATGAAAAACTGTTTTTT. This gives the protein CASSVGGRVNEKLFF.